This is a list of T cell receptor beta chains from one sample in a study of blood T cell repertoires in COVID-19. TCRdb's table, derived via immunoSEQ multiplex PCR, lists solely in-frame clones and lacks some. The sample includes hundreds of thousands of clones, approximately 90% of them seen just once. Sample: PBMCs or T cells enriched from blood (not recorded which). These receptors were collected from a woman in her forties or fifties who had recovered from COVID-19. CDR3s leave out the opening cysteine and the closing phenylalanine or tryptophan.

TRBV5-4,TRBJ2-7,AVGTYEQY
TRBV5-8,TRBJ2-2,ASSPTGTTMNTGELF
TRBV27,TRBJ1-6,ASTPGPFGSPLH
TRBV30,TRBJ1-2,AWSRGFKGYT
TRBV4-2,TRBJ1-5,ASSQGEVGGNQPQH
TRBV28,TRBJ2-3,ASSAQLAGGGDTQY
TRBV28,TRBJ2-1,ASSLGPSGGLNEQF
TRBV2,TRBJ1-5,ASKPGTGNQPQH
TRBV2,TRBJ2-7,ASRSTQGQDFDPFYEQY
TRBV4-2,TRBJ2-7,ASSPDSGQNYEQY
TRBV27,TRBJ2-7,ASSYSGGGTYEQY
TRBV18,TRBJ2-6,ASSPLRTETSGANVLT
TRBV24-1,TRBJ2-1,ATSDSSLAGYNEQF
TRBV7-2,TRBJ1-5,ASSPTGINQPQH
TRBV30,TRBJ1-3,AWSESIGNTIY
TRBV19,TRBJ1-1,ASSIRGYVTEAF
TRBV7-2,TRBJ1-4,ASSLGGSGLPSLF
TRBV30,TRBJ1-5,AWSRKGNQPQH
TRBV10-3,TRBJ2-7,AITDGGSYEQY
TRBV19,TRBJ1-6,ASSPRQGAANSPLH
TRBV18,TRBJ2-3,ASSPPSGGGTDTQY
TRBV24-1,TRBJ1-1,ATSDLPRGLGAF
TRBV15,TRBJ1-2,ATSRGGDNYGYT
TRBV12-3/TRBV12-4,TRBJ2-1,ASSTQVGREQF
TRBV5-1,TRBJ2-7,ASSLDLVPYEQY
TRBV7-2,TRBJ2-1,ASSRERGAYNEQF
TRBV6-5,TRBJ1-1,ATREGRGREAF
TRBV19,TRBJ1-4,ASKSVGTATNEKLF
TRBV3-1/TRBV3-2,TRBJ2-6,ASSGTGVFGANVLT
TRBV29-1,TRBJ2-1,SVEAGETYNEQF
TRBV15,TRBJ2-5,ATPGQGIPKTQY
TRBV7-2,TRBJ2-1,ASSQTGGPYNEQF
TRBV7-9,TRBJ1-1,ASRVDRDTEAF
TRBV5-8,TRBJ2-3,ASSWGQATSTDTQY
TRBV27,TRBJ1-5,ASMEWQGVKVSQPQH
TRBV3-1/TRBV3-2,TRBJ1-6,ASSWTNSPLH
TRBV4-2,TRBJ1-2,ASSTDRLNYGYT
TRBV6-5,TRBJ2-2,ASSFVQGNTGELF
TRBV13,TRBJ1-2,ASSLEGGGEIYGYT
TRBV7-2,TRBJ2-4,ASSLGQINIQY
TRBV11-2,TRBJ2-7,ASSLRDEQY